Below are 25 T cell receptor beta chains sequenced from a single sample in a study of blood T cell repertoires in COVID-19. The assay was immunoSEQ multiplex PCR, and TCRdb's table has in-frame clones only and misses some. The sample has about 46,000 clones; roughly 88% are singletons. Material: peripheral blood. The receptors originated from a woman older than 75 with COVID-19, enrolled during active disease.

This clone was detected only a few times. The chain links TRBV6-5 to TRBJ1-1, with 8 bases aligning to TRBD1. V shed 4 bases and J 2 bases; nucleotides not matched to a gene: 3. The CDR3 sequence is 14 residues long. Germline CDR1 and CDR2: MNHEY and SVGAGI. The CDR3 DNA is TGTGCCAGCAGTTGGGCAGGGGGCAACACTGAAGCTTTCTTT. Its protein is CASSWAGGNTEAFF.

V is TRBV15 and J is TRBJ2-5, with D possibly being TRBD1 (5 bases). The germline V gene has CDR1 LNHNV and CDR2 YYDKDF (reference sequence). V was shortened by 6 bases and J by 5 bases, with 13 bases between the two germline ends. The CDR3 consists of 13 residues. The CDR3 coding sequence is TGTGCCACCAGTAGGGGTCGAGAGGAGACCCAGTACTTC. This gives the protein CATSRGREETQYF.

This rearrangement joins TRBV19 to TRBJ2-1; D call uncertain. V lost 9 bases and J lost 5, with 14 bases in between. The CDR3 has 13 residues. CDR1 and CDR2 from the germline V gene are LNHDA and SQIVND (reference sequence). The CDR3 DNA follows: TGTGCCAGCCTAGATCCGGTCGACAATGAGCAGTTCTTC. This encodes CASLDPVDNEQFF.

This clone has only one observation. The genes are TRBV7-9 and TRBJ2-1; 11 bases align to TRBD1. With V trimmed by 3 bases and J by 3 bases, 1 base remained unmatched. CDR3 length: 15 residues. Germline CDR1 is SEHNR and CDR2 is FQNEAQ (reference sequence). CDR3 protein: CASSLDRGLYNEQFF. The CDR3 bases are TGTGCCAGCAGCTTGGACAGGGGGCTCTACAATGAGCAGTTCTTC. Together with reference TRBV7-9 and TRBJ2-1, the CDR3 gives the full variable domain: DTGVSQNPRHKITKRGQNVTFRCDPISEHNRLYWYRQTLGQGPEFLTYFQNEAQLEKSRLLSDRFSAERPKGSFSTLEIQRTEQGDSAMYLCASSLDRGLYNEQFFGPGTRLTVL.

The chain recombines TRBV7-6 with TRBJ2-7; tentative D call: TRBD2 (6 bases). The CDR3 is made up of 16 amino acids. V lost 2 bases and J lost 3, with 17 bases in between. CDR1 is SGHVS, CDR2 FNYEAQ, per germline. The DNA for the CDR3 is TGTGCCAGCAGCTTAACCGTCGCGGGATCCAGCTACGAGCAGTACTTC. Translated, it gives CASSLTVAGSSYEQYF.

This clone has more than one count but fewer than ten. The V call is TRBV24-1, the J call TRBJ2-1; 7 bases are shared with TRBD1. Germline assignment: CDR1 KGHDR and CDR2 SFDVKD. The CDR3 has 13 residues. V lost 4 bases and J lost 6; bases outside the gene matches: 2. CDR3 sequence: CATSDDRVNEQFF. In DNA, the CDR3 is TGTGCCACCAGTGACGACAGGGTCAATGAGCAGTTCTTC.

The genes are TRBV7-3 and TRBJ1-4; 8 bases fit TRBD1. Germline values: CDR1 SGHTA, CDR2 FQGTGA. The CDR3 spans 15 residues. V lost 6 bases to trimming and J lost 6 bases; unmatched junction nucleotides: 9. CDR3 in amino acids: CASSPSGQGDEKLFF. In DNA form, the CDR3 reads TGTGCCAGCAGTCCAAGCGGACAGGGAGATGAAAAACTGTTTTTT.

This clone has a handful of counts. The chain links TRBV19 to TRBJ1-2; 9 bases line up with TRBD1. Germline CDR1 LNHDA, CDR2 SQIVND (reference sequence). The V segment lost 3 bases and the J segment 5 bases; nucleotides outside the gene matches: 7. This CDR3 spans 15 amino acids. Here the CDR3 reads CASSMGQGGRYGYTF. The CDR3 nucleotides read TGTGCCAGTAGTATGGGACAGGGTGGTCGGTATGGCTACACCTTC.

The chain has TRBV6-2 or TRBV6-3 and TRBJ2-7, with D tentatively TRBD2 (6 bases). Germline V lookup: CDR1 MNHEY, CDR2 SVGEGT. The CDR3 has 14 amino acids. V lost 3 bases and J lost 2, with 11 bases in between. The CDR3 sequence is CASSYGGNTYEQYF. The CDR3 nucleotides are TGTGCCAGCAGTTATGGGGGGAATACCTACGAGCAGTACTTC.

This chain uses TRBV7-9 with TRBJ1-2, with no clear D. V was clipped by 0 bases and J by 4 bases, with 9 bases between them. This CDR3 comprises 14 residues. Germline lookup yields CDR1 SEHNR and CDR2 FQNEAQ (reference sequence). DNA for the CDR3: TGTGCCAGCAGCTTAGCTGGGCAGAGCTATGGCTACACCTTC. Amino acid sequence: CASSLAGQSYGYTF.

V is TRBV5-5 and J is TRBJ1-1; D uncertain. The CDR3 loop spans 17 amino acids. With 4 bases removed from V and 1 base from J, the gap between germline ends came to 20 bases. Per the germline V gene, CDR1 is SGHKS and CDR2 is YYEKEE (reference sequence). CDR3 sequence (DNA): TGTGCCAGCAGCCGTCCCACCGCCGGGTTTGGGAACACTGAAGCTTTCTTT. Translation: CASSRPTAGFGNTEAFF.

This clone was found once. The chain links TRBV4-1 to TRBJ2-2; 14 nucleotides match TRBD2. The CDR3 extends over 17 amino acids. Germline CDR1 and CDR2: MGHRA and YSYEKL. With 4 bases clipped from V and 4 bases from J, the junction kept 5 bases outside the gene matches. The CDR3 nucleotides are TGCGCCAGCAGCCGGGGGACTAGCGGGGGCCGCACCGGGGAGCTGTTTTTT. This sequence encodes CASSRGTSGGRTGELFF.

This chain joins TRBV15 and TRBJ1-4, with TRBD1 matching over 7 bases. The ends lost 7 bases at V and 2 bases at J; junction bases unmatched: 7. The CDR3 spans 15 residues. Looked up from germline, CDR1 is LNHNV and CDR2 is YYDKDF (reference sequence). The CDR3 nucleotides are TGTGCCACCACAACAGGGGTCCGGACTAATGAAAAACTGTTTTTT. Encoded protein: CATTTGVRTNEKLFF.

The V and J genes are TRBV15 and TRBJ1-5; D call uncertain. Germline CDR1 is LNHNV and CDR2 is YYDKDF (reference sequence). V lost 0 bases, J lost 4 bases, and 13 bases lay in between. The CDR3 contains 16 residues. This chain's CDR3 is CATSRDSWAGNQPQHF. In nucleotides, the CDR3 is TGTGCCACCAGCAGAGATTCCTGGGCGGGGAATCAGCCCCAGCATTTT.

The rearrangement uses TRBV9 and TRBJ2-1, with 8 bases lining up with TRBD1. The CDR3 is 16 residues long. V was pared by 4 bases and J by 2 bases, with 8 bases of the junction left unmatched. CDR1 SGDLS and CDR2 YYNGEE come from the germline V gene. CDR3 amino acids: CASSPQGQGTYNEQFF. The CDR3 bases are TGTGCCAGCAGCCCCCAAGGACAGGGCACCTACAATGAGCAGTTCTTC.

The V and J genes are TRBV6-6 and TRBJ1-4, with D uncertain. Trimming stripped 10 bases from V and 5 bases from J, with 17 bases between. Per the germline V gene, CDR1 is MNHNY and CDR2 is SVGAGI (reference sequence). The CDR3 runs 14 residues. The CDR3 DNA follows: TGTGCCACCACCAAACCCGGGAGGAATGAAAAACTGTTTTTT. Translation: CATTKPGRNEKLFF.

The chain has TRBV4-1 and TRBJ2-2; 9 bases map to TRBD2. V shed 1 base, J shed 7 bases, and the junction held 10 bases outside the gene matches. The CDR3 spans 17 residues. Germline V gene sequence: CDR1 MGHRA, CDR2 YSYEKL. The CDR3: CASSQGRGRGKNGELFF. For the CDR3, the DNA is TGCGCCAGCAGCCAAGGTCGCGGGAGGGGCAAGAACGGGGAGCTGTTTTTT.

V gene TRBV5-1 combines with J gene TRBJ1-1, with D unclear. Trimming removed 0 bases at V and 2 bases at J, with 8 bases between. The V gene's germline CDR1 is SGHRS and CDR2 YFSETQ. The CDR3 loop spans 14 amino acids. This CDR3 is CASSLGAPNTEAFF. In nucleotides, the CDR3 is TGCGCCAGCAGCTTGGGGGCACCAAACACTGAAGCTTTCTTT. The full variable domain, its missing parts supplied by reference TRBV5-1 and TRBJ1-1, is KAGVTQTPRYLIKTRGQQVTLSCSPISGHRSVSWYQQTPGQGLQFLFEYFSETQRNKGNFPGRFSGRQFSNSRSEMNVSTLELGDSALYLCASSLGAPNTEAFFGQGTRLTVV.

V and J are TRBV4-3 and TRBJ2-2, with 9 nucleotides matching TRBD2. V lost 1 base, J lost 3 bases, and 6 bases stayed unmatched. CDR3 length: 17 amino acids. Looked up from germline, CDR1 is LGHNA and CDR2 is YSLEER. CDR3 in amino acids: CASSQVPSGDHTGELFF. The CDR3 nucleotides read TGCGCCAGCAGCCAAGTCCCTAGCGGGGACCACACCGGGGAGCTGTTTTTT.

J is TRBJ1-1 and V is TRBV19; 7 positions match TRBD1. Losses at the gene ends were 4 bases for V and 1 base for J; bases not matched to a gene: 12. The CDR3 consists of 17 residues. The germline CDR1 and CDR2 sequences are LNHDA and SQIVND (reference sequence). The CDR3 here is CASSRTGTALGNTEAFF. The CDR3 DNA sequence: TGTGCCAGTAGTAGAACCGGGACAGCCTTGGGGAACACTGAAGCTTTCTTT.

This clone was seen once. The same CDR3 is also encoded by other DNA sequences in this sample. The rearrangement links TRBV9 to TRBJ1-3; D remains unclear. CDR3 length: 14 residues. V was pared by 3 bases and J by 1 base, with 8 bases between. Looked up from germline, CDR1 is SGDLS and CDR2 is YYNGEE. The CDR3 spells CASSAEGSGNTIYF. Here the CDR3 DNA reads TGTGCCAGCAGCGCTGAGGGATCTGGAAACACCATATATTTT.

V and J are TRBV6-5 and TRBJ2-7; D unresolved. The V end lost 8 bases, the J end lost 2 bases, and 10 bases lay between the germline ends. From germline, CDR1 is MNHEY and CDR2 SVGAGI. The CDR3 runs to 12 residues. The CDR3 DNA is TGTGCCAGCTCCCCGGGTCCCTACGAGCAGTACTTC. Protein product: CASSPGPYEQYF.

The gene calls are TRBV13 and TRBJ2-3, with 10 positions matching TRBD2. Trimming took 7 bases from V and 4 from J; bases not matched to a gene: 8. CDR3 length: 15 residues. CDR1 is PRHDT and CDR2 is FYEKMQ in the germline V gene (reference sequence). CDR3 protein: CASTKRLAGADTQYF. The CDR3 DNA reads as TGTGCCAGCACAAAGCGGCTAGCGGGAGCAGATACGCAGTATTTT. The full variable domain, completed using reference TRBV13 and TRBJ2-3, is AAGVIQSPRHLIKEKRETATLKCYPIPRHDTVYWYQQGPGQDPQFLISFYEKMQSDKGSIPDRFSAQQFSDYHSELNMSSLELGDSALYFCASTKRLAGADTQYFGPGTRLTVL.

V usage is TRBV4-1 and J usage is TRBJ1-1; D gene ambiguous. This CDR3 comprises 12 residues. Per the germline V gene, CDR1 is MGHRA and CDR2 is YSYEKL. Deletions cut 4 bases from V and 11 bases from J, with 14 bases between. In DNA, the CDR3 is TGCGCCAGCAGCCCTCCCCCCTCTTCGGCTTTCTTT. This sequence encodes CASSPPPSSAFF.

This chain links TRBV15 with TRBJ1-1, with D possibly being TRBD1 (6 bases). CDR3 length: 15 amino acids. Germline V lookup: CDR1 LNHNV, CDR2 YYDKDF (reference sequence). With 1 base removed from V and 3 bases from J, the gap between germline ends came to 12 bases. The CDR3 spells CATSRGSGADTEAFF. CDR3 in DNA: TGTGCCACCAGCAGAGGATCAGGGGCGGACACTGAAGCTTTCTTT.